Presented here are 2 T cell receptor beta chains from one specimen sequenced in a study of T cell responses to AZD1222 COVID-19 vaccine. Profiled with immunoSEQ multiplex PCR; TCRdb holds only in-frame clones, not every one. The data hold approximately 150,000 clones, with around nine tenths observed a single time. This specimen consisted of peripheral blood, obtained on day 0 of AZD1222 vaccination. The receptors derive from an adult in good health.

The J gene is TRBJ1-3, the V gene TRBV6-5; D gene unclear. Germline V gene sequence: CDR1 MNHEY, CDR2 SVGAGI. CDR3 length: 13 amino acids. V shed 4 bases and J shed 4 bases, with 8 bases lying between them. The CDR3, as DNA: TGTGCCAGCAGTTCCCAACAGGGAAACACCATATATTTT. Translating it yields CASSSQQGNTIYF.

This rearrangement joins TRBV10-3 to TRBJ2-5; TRBD2 matches 11 bases. This CDR3 is 15 amino acids long. Germline CDR1 is ENHRY and CDR2 is SYGVKD. The trim removed 6 bases at V and 0 bases at J, leaving 3 bases unmatched. The CDR3, as DNA: TGTGCCATCAGGAGGGGACTAGCGGACCAAGAGACCCAGTACTTC. The encoded protein is CAIRRGLADQETQYF.